A selection of T cell receptor beta chains follows, all from one sample in a study of cytomegalovirus exposure and HLA in healthy donors. This table comes from immunoSEQ multiplex PCR, and its TCRdb copy is limited to in-frame clones, with some not included. The repertoire consists of approximately 150,000 clones, with roughly 63% occurring once and the leading ten covering under 7.5%. The source material was PBMCs. The origin of the receptors is a woman aged 55 to 70 in good health and CMV-seropositive. Both conserved end residues are part of each CDR3. A D gene is named only where the DNA matches it firmly. The size field is filled for only some rows; it gives once, few, many or a size class.

J gene	V gene	clone size	D gene	CDR3 DNA	CDR3 protein
TRBJ2-1	TRBV28	NA	TRBD2	TGTGCCAGCAGCCGCGGACTAGCGGGCCAATACTACAATGAGCAGTTCTTC	CASSRGLAGQYYNEQFF
TRBJ2-3	TRBV27	NA	TRBD2	TGTGCCAGCAGTTTCCCACTGGCGGGAGGCCCAGGGACGCAGTATTTT	CASSFPLAGGPGTQYF
TRBJ2-1	TRBV5-6	NA	TRBD1	TGTGCCAGCAGCACCCACCAGGGGGCTGTGGGTAATGAGCAGTTCTTC	CASSTHQGAVGNEQFF
TRBJ2-1	TRBV7-2	NA	NA	TGTGCCAGCAGCCCCCGGTGGGCCAACAATGAGCAGTTCTTC	CASSPRWANNEQFF
TRBJ2-5	TRBV4-3	NA	NA	TGCGCCAGCAGCCAAGATTTCTCCAGTCTAGCCTCCGACCGGGAGACCCAGTACTTC	CASSQDFSSLASDRETQYF
TRBJ2-3	TRBV28	once	TRBD1	TGTGGGACAGGTGTGGCAGATACGCAGTATTTT	CGTGVADTQYF
TRBJ2-3	TRBV21-1	NA	NA	TGTGCCAGCAGCAAAGAGCCCGGGTTAGCGGGAGCCACAGATACGCAGTATTTT	CASSKEPGLAGATDTQYF
TRBJ2-3	TRBV7-3	NA	TRBD2	TGTGCCAGCAGCTTATCCAGCCTAGCGGGAGTAGATACGCAGTATTTT	CASSLSSLAGVDTQYF
TRBJ2-5	TRBV5-6	few	NA	TGTGCCAGCAGCTTGGCGGGGAGACGGACCCTGGGAGAGACCCAGTACTTC	CASSLAGRRTLGETQYF
TRBJ2-1	TRBV7-3	NA	TRBD2	TGTGCCAGCAGCCCTGATAGCGGGAGCTCCTACAATGAGCAGTTCTTC	CASSPDSGSSYNEQFF
TRBJ2-6	TRBV19	NA	NA	TGTGCCAGTAGTGTGAGTTTCTCTGGGGCCAACGTCCTGACTTTC	CASSVSFSGANVLTF
TRBJ2-3	TRBV9	NA	NA	TGTGCCAGCAGCGTAGACGCGCTTCGCACAGATACGCAGTATTTT	CASSVDALRTDTQYF
TRBJ2-3	TRBV5-1	NA	NA	TGCGCCAGCAGGGAGACTGGCGGGTCCACAGATACGCAGTATTTT	CASRETGGSTDTQYF
TRBJ2-1	TRBV2	NA	NA	TGTGCCAACCACCCGGGACTCTCTTACAATGAGCAGTTCTTC	CANHPGLSYNEQFF
TRBJ2-7	TRBV11-2	few	TRBD1	TGTGCCAGCAGCCGTCCGGGACAGGGCTGGGAGCAGTACTTC	CASSRPGQGWEQYF
TRBJ2-7	TRBV6-5	NA	TRBD2	TGTGCCAGCGCATTTAGCGGGAGGGCCGACGAGCAGTACTTC	CASAFSGRADEQYF
TRBJ2-7	TRBV28	few	NA	TGTGCCAGCAGTTTGCATCTAGCCCTCGGGAACGAGCAGTACTTC	CASSLHLALGNEQYF
TRBJ2-5	TRBV27	NA	TRBD2	TGTGCCAGCAGTATGACTAGCGGGAGGCCTGGGGAGACCCAGTACTTC	CASSMTSGRPGETQYF
TRBJ1-1	TRBV19	NA	TRBD1	TGTGCCAGCCAAGGAGGGGGCGGCACTGAAGCTTTCTTT	CASQGGGGTEAFF
TRBJ1-2	TRBV7-9	NA	NA	TGTGCCAGCACCAGGGTGGGGAACTATGGCTACACCTTC	CASTRVGNYGYTF
TRBJ2-1	TRBV2	NA	NA	TGTGCCAGCAGAGGAAATCAGGGAAGTTTGTTCTTC	CASRGNQGSLFF
TRBJ2-7	TRBV5-6	NA	TRBD2	TGTGCCAGCAGCAGGACTAGCGGGATACAAGAGCAGTACTTC	CASSRTSGIQEQYF
TRBJ2-1	TRBV2	NA	TRBD2	TGTGCCAGCACTATAATAGGACTAGCGGGAGGGGAGCAGTTCTTC	CASTIIGLAGGEQFF
TRBJ2-1	TRBV2	once	NA	TGTGCCAGCATCAGGGCCACCAAGGACAATGAGCAGTTCTTC	CASIRATKDNEQFF
TRBJ2-7	TRBV28	NA	NA	TGTGCCAGCAGTTTGCCAGCCGGGGACTACGAGCAGTACTTC	CASSLPAGDYEQYF
TRBJ2-7	TRBV5-4	NA	NA	TGTGCCAGCAGCTCCCGGGACTCCCCACTGTACTGGAGCTCCTACGAGCAGTACTTC	CASSSRDSPLYWSSYEQYF
TRBJ2-7	TRBV4-1	medium-sized	TRBD1	TGCGCCAGCAGCCAAGGGACAGGGGTTCCCTACGAGCAGTACTTC	CASSQGTGVPYEQYF
TRBJ2-7	TRBV28	NA	TRBD1	TGTGCCACAGCAGGGGGCGCCCGTGACGAGCAGTACTTC	CATAGGARDEQYF
TRBJ1-5	TRBV6-1	NA	NA	TGTGCCAGCAGTGAAGCCCGGAATCAGCCCCAGCATTTT	CASSEARNQPQHF
TRBJ2-7	TRBV10-3	NA	TRBD2	TGTGCCATCAGTGAGGTCCTAGCGGGGATTCAGTACTTC	CAISEVLAGIQYF
TRBJ1-2	TRBV7-2	NA	NA	TGTGCCAGCAGCCGCCTAGCGGGCGTCTATGGCTACACCTTC	CASSRLAGVYGYTF
TRBJ2-6	TRBV27	NA	TRBD2	TGTGCCAGCAGTAAGCGGGAGGGGGCGTCTGGGGCCAACGTCCTGACTTTC	CASSKREGASGANVLTF
TRBJ2-2	TRBV6-5	few	TRBD1	TGTGCCAGTTTAGGGACAGGGCACACCGGGGAGCTGTTTTTT	CASLGTGHTGELFF
TRBJ2-1	TRBV7-3	NA	TRBD2	TGTGCCAGCAGCCGGCAGAGCGGGAACAATGAGCAGTTCTTC	CASSRQSGNNEQFF
TRBJ2-1	TRBV5-4	NA	NA	TGTGCCAGCAGCAACAGGGTTTCGAGCTCCTACAATGAGCAGTTCTTC	CASSNRVSSSYNEQFF
TRBJ2-3	TRBV7-3	NA	NA	TGTGCCAGCAGCCAGGGAAACACAGATACGCAGTATTTT	CASSQGNTDTQYF
TRBJ1-6	TRBV28	NA	TRBD1	TGTGCCAGCAGTTTGGGGCCGGGACAGGGGAGCTCCTATAATTCACCCCTCCACTTT	CASSLGPGQGSSYNSPLHF
TRBJ1-4	TRBV7-8	NA	TRBD1	TGTGCCAGCAGCTCGGACAGGGTCGGGAAACTGTTTTTT	CASSSDRVGKLFF
TRBJ2-2	TRBV7-7	NA	NA	TGTGCCAGCAGCCTACTGGCCGGGGGGAACACCGGGGAGCTGTTTTTT	CASSLLAGGNTGELFF
TRBJ2-7	TRBV11-2	NA	NA	TGTGCCAGCAGCTTAGATGGAAGGGGGGACAGCTCCTACGAGCAGTACTTC	CASSLDGRGDSSYEQYF
TRBJ2-7	TRBV6-4	NA	TRBD2	TGTGCCAGCAGTGAAGAGCGGGGCTACGAGCAGTACTTC	CASSEERGYEQYF
TRBJ1-4	TRBV28	few	TRBD1	TGTGCCAGCAGTTTACTGGGGACAGAGAATGAAAAACTGTTTTTT	CASSLLGTENEKLFF
TRBJ2-3	TRBV5-1	NA	NA	TGCGCCAGCAGCTTTTTTGCCAGCGGAGGGGAGGATACGCAGTATTTT	CASSFFASGGEDTQYF
TRBJ2-1	TRBV27	many	NA	TGTGCCAGCAGTCCCCTAGGAAGCGAGCAGTTCTTC	CASSPLGSEQFF
TRBJ2-7	TRBV2	NA	TRBD1	TGTGCCAGCAATTCACAGGGGCAAGGCGAGCAGTACTTC	CASNSQGQGEQYF
TRBJ1-1	TRBV7-9	NA	TRBD1	TGTTCCAGCAGCTTTGCGACAGGGAAAGCTTTCTTT	CSSSFATGKAFF
TRBJ1-3	TRBV6-1	NA	NA	TGTGCCAGCAATGAACCCACAGGGCACGCTGGAAACACCATATATTTT	CASNEPTGHAGNTIYF
TRBJ2-1	TRBV5-1	NA	TRBD1	TGCGCCAGCAGCCCCGGGACAGTAGGCTTCTCCTACAATGAGCAGTTCTTC	CASSPGTVGFSYNEQFF
TRBJ2-3	TRBV28	few	TRBD2	TGTGCCAGTGGACTAGCGGGCCCCCCAGATACGCAGTATTTT	CASGLAGPPDTQYF
TRBJ1-4	TRBV2	few	NA	TGTGCCAGCAAGACAGTCCAGGGTGAAAAACTGTTTTTT	CASKTVQGEKLFF
TRBJ2-3	TRBV7-2	NA	TRBD2	TGTGCCAGCAGCTTAGGCGGGAGGGACACAGATACGCAGTATTTT	CASSLGGRDTDTQYF
TRBJ2-1	TRBV27	NA	TRBD2	TGTGCCAGCAGTCTTCCTAGCGGGAGGCCCACTGAGCAGTTCTTC	CASSLPSGRPTEQFF
TRBJ2-3	TRBV27	NA	TRBD2	TGTGCCAGCAGTCCACTAGCGGGAGGAGGCACAGGTACGCAGTATTTT	CASSPLAGGGTGTQYF
TRBJ1-3	TRBV28	NA	NA	TGTGCCAGCAGTATAGGGGGGGCGGGTGGAAACACCATATATTTT	CASSIGGAGGNTIYF